This T cell receptor (beta chain) was observed in a study of cytomegalovirus exposure and HLA in healthy donors. Study conclusions and caveats: That first-cohort TCR clusters tended to co-occur in the approximately 120 validation repertoires was found in a later analysis. There were 150 to 200 TCR beta chains listed as cytomegalovirus-associated. Most TCR sequences showed up rarely, but some public TCRs showed up in many donors. Testing in vitro showed a few CMV-associated chains specific for CMV antigens.

Regarding this clone: What it recognizes is unknown.

The CDR3 has 18 amino acids. The ends lost 3 bases at V and 3 bases at J; junction bases unmatched: 9. CDR1 and CDR2 (germline): SGDLS, YYNGEE. Profiled with immunoSEQ multiplex PCR; TCRdb holds only in-frame clones, not every one. The table lists 150,000 to 200,000 clones, around 86% of them singletons. The genes are TRBV9 and TRBJ2-7; 16 bases are a match to TRBD2. The clonotype originates from a woman younger than 35 in good health and CMV-seronegative. The specimen sequenced was PBMCs. The CDR3 is CASSAGLAGGKEYYEQYF. Written as DNA, the CDR3 is TGTGCCAGCAGCGCGGGACTAGCGGGAGGGAAGGAATACTACGAGCAGTACTTC.